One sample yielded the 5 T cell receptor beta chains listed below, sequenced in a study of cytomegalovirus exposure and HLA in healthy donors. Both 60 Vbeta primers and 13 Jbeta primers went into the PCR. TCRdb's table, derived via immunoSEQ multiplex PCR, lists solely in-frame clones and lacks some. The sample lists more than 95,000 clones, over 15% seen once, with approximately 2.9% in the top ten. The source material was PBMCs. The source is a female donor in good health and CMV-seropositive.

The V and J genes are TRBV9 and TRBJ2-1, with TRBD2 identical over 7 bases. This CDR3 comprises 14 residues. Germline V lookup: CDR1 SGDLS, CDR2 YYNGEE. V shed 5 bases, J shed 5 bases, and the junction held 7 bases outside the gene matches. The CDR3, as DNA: TGTGCCAGCAGTGCGACTAGCAGAGACAATGAGCAGTTCTTC. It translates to CASSATSRDNEQFF.

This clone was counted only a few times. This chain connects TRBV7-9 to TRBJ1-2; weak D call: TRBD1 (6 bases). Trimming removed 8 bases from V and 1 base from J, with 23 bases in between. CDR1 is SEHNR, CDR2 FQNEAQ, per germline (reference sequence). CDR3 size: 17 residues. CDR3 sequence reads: CASFPGGSELFNYGYTF. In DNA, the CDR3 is TGTGCCAGCTTCCCTGGGGGCTCTGAACTTTTTAACTATGGCTACACCTTC.

The CDR3 region has the DNA TGTGCCAGCTCCACAGGACAGGGAGGGGGCATGAACACTGAAGCTTTCTTT. It encodes CASSTGQGGGMNTEAFF. The J gene is TRBJ1-1, the V gene TRBV18; 8 bases align to TRBD1. The CDR3 is 17 residues long. V lost 6 bases and J lost 0; bases outside the gene matches: 12. From germline, CDR1 is KGHSH and CDR2 LQKENI.

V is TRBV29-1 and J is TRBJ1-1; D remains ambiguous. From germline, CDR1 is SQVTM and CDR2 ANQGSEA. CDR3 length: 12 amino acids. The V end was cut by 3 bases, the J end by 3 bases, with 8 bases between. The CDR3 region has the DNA TGCAGCGTTGAGTGGGCTTACACTGAAGCTTTCTTT. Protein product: CSVEWAYTEAFF.

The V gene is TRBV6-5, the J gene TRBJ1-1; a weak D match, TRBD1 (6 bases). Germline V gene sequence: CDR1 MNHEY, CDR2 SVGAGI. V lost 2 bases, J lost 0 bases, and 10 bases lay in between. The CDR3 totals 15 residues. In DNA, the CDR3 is TGTGCCAGCAGTTACCAGGGACACCTGAACACTGAAGCTTTCTTT. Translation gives CASSYQGHLNTEAFF.